The source of this T cell receptor beta chain is a study of T cell responses to AZD1222 COVID-19 vaccine. V dropped 5 bases and J dropped 7 bases, with 13 bases sitting between them. The CDR3 consists of 13 residues. CDR1 is SGHTS and CDR2 is YDEGEE in the germline V gene. General study points: With two AZD1222 doses given, Spike-specific TCR breadth and depth both rose. Mapped onto spike, vaccine-associated CD4 TCRs spanned it and were dominant at 160-218 and 743-854. Seropositive AZD1222 recipients at baseline numbered only 6 or 7.

Assay: immunoSEQ multiplex PCR; the TCRdb copy retains only in-frame clones and omits some. This sample has 70,000 to 95,000 clones, with around 87% found just once. Of note for this clone: Its matching antigen is unknown.

V usage is TRBV5-8 and J usage is TRBJ1-5; D unresolved. The sample was peripheral blood, taken on day 0 of MenACWY control vaccination. The source of this sequence is an adult in good health. In DNA, the CDR3 is TGTGCCAGCAGGCCGGCTGGGCTCCAGCCCCAGCATTTT. It translates to CASRPAGLQPQHF.